Described below is a single T cell receptor (beta chain) sequence and its context. Its target is not known. The germline V gene encodes CDR1 SGHTA and CDR2 FQGNSA. The CDR3 contains 16 residues. Trimming at V came to 5 bases and at J to 1 base, leaving 9 bases not matched to a gene. Produced via immunoSEQ multiplex PCR; TCRdb's table is partial and in-frame only. The data hold about 160,000 clones, with 85% to 90% observed a single time. This entry comes from a study of T cell responses to AZD1222 COVID-19 vaccine. General study findings and limits: The donor group comprised mostly white British people and more females; the analysis possibly underestimated clonal diversity. Baseline seropositives among AZD1222 recipients totaled only 5 to 7. Close to half of all spike-specific TCRs reportedly target regions of the variants that are unmutated.

The sequence came from an adult who received the AZD1222 COVID-19 vaccine. The sequences come from peripheral blood, collected 28 days after the second AZD1222 dose. This chain uses TRBV7-2 with TRBJ2-3; TRBD2 agrees at 7 bases. CDR3 region: CASSPPGRIGTDTQYF. The CDR3 bases are TGTGCCAGCAGCCCACCCGGGAGGATTGGCACAGATACGCAGTATTTT.